This T cell receptor (beta chain) was identified in a study of spatial heterogeneity in lung cancer. For the study at large: Where present, follow-up PBMC were sequenced a median of about 2 years after resection. A unique TCR and UMI combination showed up more than ten times in raw reads, on average.

TCR cDNA molecules were tagged individually, and each one carried a unique molecular identifier. Each CDR3 protein gets one entry after TCRdb re-called the 5' RACE reads with MiXCR. The sample has some 10,000 distinct CDR3 sequences, around 10% seen once. The CDR3 spans 17 residues. Germline V gene data show CDR1 as SGHVS and CDR2 as FQNEAQ. V gave up 6 bases and J gave up 8 bases; unmatched junction bases: 15. Sample time point: blood at routine non-recurrence follow-up after resection. Whole RNA, which was extracted from tumor, nontumor lung tissue or frozen PBMC, was sequenced without any cell sorting.

Sequencing was performed on PBMCs, taken at follow-up. This rearrangement joins TRBV7-8 to TRBJ2-1; the match to TRBD2 covers 11 bases. This clonotype was sampled from a female donor with early-stage non-small cell lung cancer. The CDR3 reads CASRTSGNNPTTDEQFF. The CDR3 DNA reads TGTGCCAGCAGGACTAGCGGGAACAACCCCACCACAGATGAGCAGTTCTTC.